Many counts were recorded for the clone carrying this T cell receptor (beta chain). One end of the junction fails to match germline, which may point to a read error. The data originate from a study of T-cell reconstitution after alpha-beta-depleted transplantation in children. Germline values: CDR1 SGHRS, CDR2 YFSETQ. This CDR3 is built from 14 residues. A TCRbeta library incorporating unique molecular identifiers was prepared. TCRdb reprocessed the PCR reads via MiXCR and lists one record per CDR3 protein. The sample yields roughly 500,000 distinct CDR3 sequences, under 15% seen once. V usage is TRBV5-1 and J usage is TRBJ2-3, with unresolved D. Here the sequenced sample was PBMCs from the stem cell graft donor, taken from the stem cell graft. The receptor's source is a human donor who donated a stem cell graft to a child with combined immunodeficiency. The CDR3 is CASSLGLTTDTQYF. CDR3 DNA: TGTGCCAGCAGTTTGGGTCTAACCACAGATACGCAGTATTTT.